This entry features one TCR beta chain sequence. Its specificity is not known. The data derive from a study of T-cell memory formation after mild COVID-19. Study results and caveats: The finding that pre-infection memory included some responding clones suggested that cross-reactive memory joined. SARS-CoV-2 specificity of second-wave clones peaking day 37 was unconfirmed. Mostly located in CM and EM were contracting CD4+ clones, with contracting CD8+ clones located in EMRA. Day 15 to 85 contracting clones showed balanced CD4/CD8; later expanders leaned CD4+.

V lost 0 bases, J lost 6 bases, and 3 bases stayed unmatched. CDR1 SGHAT and CDR2 FQDESV come from the germline V gene (reference sequence). There are 15 residues in the CDR3. MiXCR was run by TCRdb on the 5' RACE reads, yielding one entry per CDR3 protein. Found here are about 400,000 distinct CDR3 sequences, about 16% of them singletons; the top ten hold 20% to 25%. The sequence derives from a man aged 18 to 29 who had mild COVID-19 (a few samples of this study predate the infection). Cell type and time point are not known. Sample: PBMCs or a T cell subset sorted from them (not recorded which). The chain is built from TRBV11-1 and TRBJ2-1, with 9 bases that match TRBD2. The CDR3 region is CASSLAAGGFNEQFF. CDR3 sequence (DNA): TGTGCCAGCAGCTTAGCAGCGGGGGGATTCAATGAGCAGTTCTTC.